A selection of T cell receptor beta chains follows, all from one sample in a study of T cells expressing NK-cell markers. TCRdb derives one entry per CDR3 protein from the 5' RACE reads, leaving out DNA. Here the sample table reports roughly 150,000 distinct CDR3 sequences. The sample taken for sequencing was blood T cells: a sorted CD56 or NKG2C T cell subset, CD4+ or CD8+ T cells, or bulk PBMC T cells (not recorded which). The source of these receptors is a man aged 18-70 years in good health. CDR3s include the opening cysteine and the closing phenylalanine or tryptophan.

>16|TRBV20-1|TRBJ2-6
CSARRAVSSGANVLTF
>15|TRBV4-1|TRBJ2-5
CASSPKTSDVETQYF
>14|TRBV19|TRBJ1-2
CASTDQGLDYGYTF
>15|TRBV20-1|TRBJ1-1
CSARALDRADTEAFF
>14|TRBV15|TRBJ1-1
CATRDPSWDTEAFF
>15|TRBV20-1|TRBJ2-3
CSARDRGESTDTQYF
>17|TRBV3-1|TRBJ1-6
CASSQELGPDYNSPLHF
>15|TRBV7-9|TRBJ2-7
CASSSRTGPTYEQYF
>16|TRBV6-1|TRBJ2-5
CASSESLWTARETQYF
>14|TRBV10-3|TRBJ2-7
CAIRDPDRGYEQYF
>15|TRBV20-1|TRBJ2-1
CSAPNRGEHYNEQFF
>16|TRBV9|TRBJ2-3
CASSILAGGHTDTQYF
>17|TRBV7-8|TRBJ2-1
CASSLDPAGSSYNEQFF
>14|TRBV9|TRBJ2-7
CASSPKAVPYEQYF
>17|TRBV12-3/TRBV12-4|TRBJ2-6
CASTPDGGPSGANVLTF
>16|TRBV27|TRBJ2-7
CASSFLVGRGSYEQYF
>13|TRBV28|TRBJ1-1
CASSQTSNTEAFF
>13|TRBV7-8|TRBJ1-1
CASSLHRVTEAFF
>14|TRBV5-6|TRBJ2-1
CASSLSFLGSEQFF
>18|TRBV27|TRBJ2-3
CASSLSWATVPSTDTQYF
>14|TRBV19|TRBJ2-5
CASSLAATQETQYF
>15|TRBV5-6|TRBJ2-3
CASNPAAGATDTQYF
>13|TRBV2|TRBJ2-3
CASRATGGDTQYF
>19|TRBV20-1|TRBJ2-7
CSARDVMGQGAIGSYEQYF
>14|TRBV2|TRBJ2-3
CASSNPAETHTQYF
>15|TRBV3-1|TRBJ2-7
CASSQDLGTGGEQYF
>13|TRBV20-1|TRBJ2-1
CSALGGGDNEQFF
>14|TRBV12-3/TRBV12-4|TRBJ2-2
CASSPTGNTGELFF
>15|TRBV6-5|TRBJ2-2
CASSYEGSPAGELFF
>14|TRBV6-2/TRBV6-3|TRBJ1-5
CASRAHRTNQPQHF
>16|TRBV27|TRBJ2-3
CASSFGSGGDPDTQYF
>16|TRBV4-2|TRBJ2-2
CASSQGIAANTGELFF
>14|TRBV7-8|TRBJ2-3
CASTNRGRPDTQYF
>15|TRBV15|TRBJ2-1
CATSRRDTRANEQFF
>16|TRBV4-2|TRBJ1-1
CASTRDSDFPNTEAFF
>14|TRBV6-1|TRBJ2-2
CASSGGQGTGELFF
>15|TRBV13|TRBJ2-4
CASSSPRQGENIQYF
>16|TRBV11-2|TRBJ2-1
CASRLRSGGAVYEQFF
>14|TRBV5-1|TRBJ1-6
CASSFYGVGSPLHF
>15|TRBV23-1|TRBJ2-3
CASSPPPKVSNTQYF
>13|TRBV9|TRBJ2-5
CASSPGLEETQYF
>13|TRBV12-3/TRBV12-4|TRBJ1-2
CASSLTGTYGYTF
>14|TRBV10-3|TRBJ2-2
CATRRQPDTPELFF
>13|TRBV20-1|TRBJ2-3
CSARDLSRGTQYF
>11|TRBV7-9|TRBJ2-2
CAVGAFGELFF
>13|TRBV7-9|TRBJ2-3
CASSLLGTDTQYF
>14|TRBV10-3|TRBJ2-1
CAISPLDRGSEQFF
>17|TRBV20-1|TRBJ2-2
CSARDKSGGAYTGELFF
>13|TRBV18|TRBJ2-2
CASSPTGTGELFF
>15|TRBV20-1|TRBJ2-3
CSARVVPGSIDTQYF
>16|TRBV6-5|TRBJ2-3
CASSWGAEARTDTQYF